A selection of T cell receptor beta chains follows, all from one sample in a study of T cell responses to AZD1222 COVID-19 vaccine. The repertoire was sequenced with immunoSEQ multiplex PCR; TCRdb's copy has only in-frame clones and lacks some. The repertoire holds roughly 150,000 clones, with around 88% as singletons. Sequenced material: peripheral blood, taken on day 0 of AZD1222 vaccination. The receptors come from an adult in good health. Both conserved end residues are part of each CDR3. A D gene is named only where the DNA matches it firmly. For some rows the clone size is stated as once, few or many, or as a class when expanded; others skip it.

d_gene,j_gene,len,v_gene,abundance,CDR3aa,CDR3nt
TRBD1,TRBJ1-6,15,TRBV27,NA,CASTIATGGGSPLHF,TGTGCCAGCACCATAGCGACAGGGGGAGGTTCACCCCTCCACTTT
TRBD1,TRBJ2-2,15,TRBV5-4,NA,CASREGTANTGELFF,TGTGCCAGCAGAGAAGGGACAGCGAACACCGGGGAGCTGTTTTTT
NA,TRBJ2-3,16,TRBV7-2,NA,CASSLGAGWSTDTQYF,TGTGCCAGCAGCTTAGGTGCGGGGTGGAGCACAGATACGCAGTATTTT
NA,TRBJ2-2,15,TRBV5-1,NA,CASSLPTANTGELFF,TGCGCCAGCAGCTTGCCGACGGCGAACACCGGGGAGCTGTTTTTT
TRBD2,TRBJ2-3,15,TRBV30,once,CAWTSGSGGTDTQYF,TGTGCCTGGACCTCAGGGAGCGGGGGCACAGATACGCAGTATTTT
TRBD1,TRBJ1-1,13,TRBV6-5,NA,CASLRDRNTEAFF,TGTGCCAGCCTCCGGGACAGGAACACTGAAGCTTTCTTT
NA,TRBJ1-3,13,TRBV7-2,NA,CASSSAGGNTIYF,TGTGCCAGCAGCTCGGCGGGGGGGAACACCATATATTTT
NA,TRBJ2-3,15,TRBV7-2,NA,CASRYAGQSTDTQYF,TGTGCCAGCAGATACGCCGGACAAAGCACAGATACGCAGTATTTT
NA,TRBJ2-7,11,TRBV9,NA,CASSDLGEQYF,TGTGCCAGCAGCGACCTAGGGGAGCAGTACTTC
TRBD1,TRBJ1-1,12,TRBV11-2,NA,CASRYRGGEAFF,TGTGCCAGCCGATACAGGGGGGGGGAGGCTTTCTTT
NA,TRBJ2-7,14,TRBV28,NA,CASSLRGPPYEQYF,TGTGCCAGCAGTTTACGGGGGCCTCCCTACGAGCAGTACTTC
NA,TRBJ2-7,14,TRBV9,few,CASSVAGFSYEQYF,TGTGCCAGCAGCGTAGCTGGCTTTTCCTACGAGCAGTACTTC
NA,TRBJ1-4,13,TRBV18,NA,CASSPRGGEKLFF,TGTGCCAGCTCACCGCGGGGGGGTGAAAAACTGTTTTTT
NA,TRBJ1-2,11,TRBV6-6,NA,CASSEGRSYTF,TGTGCCAGCAGCGAGGGAAGGAGCTACACCTTC
NA,TRBJ1-1,15,TRBV5-1,once,CASSLRGGPSTEAFF,TGCGCCAGCAGCTTAAGGGGCGGCCCTTCGACTGAAGCTTTCTTT
NA,TRBJ1-6,14,TRBV7-9,many,CASSLNRENSPLHF,TGTGCCAGCAGCTTAAATAGGGAGAATTCACCCCTCCACTTT
TRBD1,TRBJ2-1,16,TRBV7-3,NA,CASSSSHGQGANEQFF,TGTGCCAGCAGCTCAAGCCACGGACAGGGGGCGAATGAGCAGTTCTTC
TRBD2,TRBJ2-1,15,TRBV7-3,few,CASSLGLAGYNEQFF,TGTGCCAGCAGCCTCGGACTAGCGGGATACAATGAGCAGTTCTTC
NA,TRBJ2-7,14,TRBV27,NA,CASSSTGTSYEQYF,TGTGCCAGCAGTTCCACCGGGACAAGCTACGAGCAGTACTTC
NA,TRBJ1-2,12,TRBV9,NA,CASSASNYGYTF,TGTGCCAGCAGCGCCAGTAACTATGGCTACACCTTC
NA,TRBJ1-4,12,TRBV27,few,CASSPPGRGLFF,TGTGCCAGCAGTCCCCCGGGAAGAGGTCTGTTTTTT
NA,TRBJ1-5,16,TRBV28,NA,CASKKGGQGSNQPQHF,TGTGCCAGCAAAAAGGGTGGGCAGGGAAGCAATCAGCCCCAGCATTTT
TRBD1,TRBJ1-2,14,TRBV6-5,NA,CATRTGGVPYGYTF,TGTGCCACTCGGACAGGGGGTGTTCCCTATGGCTACACCTTC
TRBD1,TRBJ1-5,16,TRBV5-6,NA,CASSPRDRDSNQPQHF,TGTGCCAGCAGCCCCCGGGACAGGGACAGCAATCAGCCCCAGCATTTT
NA,TRBJ1-1,15,TRBV11-2,once,CASSFDMKGRDEAFF,TGTGCCAGCAGCTTCGATATGAAAGGCAGGGATGAAGCTTTCTTT
TRBD1,TRBJ2-1,15,TRBV4-3,NA,CASSQGGQGINEQFF,TGCGCCAGCAGCCAAGGGGGACAGGGGATCAATGAGCAGTTCTTC
TRBD1,TRBJ1-5,17,TRBV29-1,NA,CSVAGTGGIESNQPQHF,TGCAGCGTTGCCGGGACAGGGGGGATAGAGAGCAATCAGCCCCAGCATTTT
NA,TRBJ1-1,11,TRBV24-1,NA,CATSGTDEAFF,TGTGCCACCAGTGGGACTGATGAAGCTTTCTTT
TRBD1,TRBJ1-2,14,TRBV10-3,NA,CAISETGQVYGYTF,TGTGCCATCAGTGAGACGGGACAGGTCTATGGCTACACCTTC
TRBD1,TRBJ2-2,14,TRBV28,once,CASTRGYNTGELFF,TGTGCCAGTACCAGGGGGTACAACACCGGGGAGCTGTTTTTT
NA,TRBJ1-1,16,TRBV19,NA,CASSIKATVRDTEAFF,TGTGCCAGTAGTATAAAGGCAACAGTCCGGGACACTGAAGCTTTCTTT
TRBD1,TRBJ1-4,15,TRBV5-4,once,CASSLVGQGAEKLFF,TGTGCCAGCAGCTTGGTGGGACAGGGGGCGGAAAAACTGTTTTTT
NA,TRBJ2-5,14,TRBV6-5,NA,CASSSSTSAETQYF,NA
TRBD1,TRBJ2-2,16,TRBV5-6,NA,CASSLARDSYTGELFF,TGTGCCAGCAGCTTGGCCCGGGACAGTTACACCGGGGAGCTGTTTTTT
NA,TRBJ2-3,15,TRBV5-1,NA,CASSPSGAPTDTQYF,TGCGCCAGCAGCCCAAGCGGAGCTCCCACAGATACGCAGTATTTT
NA,TRBJ2-2,14,TRBV7-2,NA,CASSFNPGTGELFF,TGTGCCAGCAGCTTCAATCCGGGCACCGGGGAGCTGTTTTTT
TRBD1,TRBJ1-5,17,TRBV7-9,few,CASSYWGGQGSNQPQHF,TGTGCCAGCAGCTACTGGGGGGGACAGGGGAGCAATCAGCCCCAGCATTTT
NA,TRBJ1-5,14,TRBV4-1,NA,CASSQDSSNQPQHF,TGCGCCAGCAGCCAAGACTCCAGCAATCAGCCCCAGCATTTT
NA,TRBJ1-3,13,TRBV29-1,NA,CSVGQSSGNTIYF,TGCAGCGTTGGGCAGAGCTCTGGAAACACCATATATTTT
NA,TRBJ1-2,13,TRBV19,NA,CASSTGLNYGYTF,TGTGCCAGTAGTACGGGACTCAACTATGGCTACACCTTC
TRBD2,TRBJ2-7,17,TRBV5-1,NA,CASSLAPTSALGYEQYF,TGCGCCAGCAGCTTGGCTCCCACTAGCGCGCTCGGGTACGAGCAGTACTTC
NA,TRBJ2-1,13,TRBV7-2,NA,CASGTSSYNEQFF,TGTGCCAGCGGGACCTCTTCCTACAATGAGCAGTTCTTC
TRBD1,TRBJ2-5,14,TRBV7-3,NA,CASSPTGASETQYF,TGTGCCAGCAGCCCGACAGGGGCGTCAGAGACCCAGTACTTC
NA,TRBJ1-2,14,TRBV28,NA,CASIGGGSHRGYTF,TGTGCCAGCATCGGAGGAGGCAGTCACCGTGGCTACACCTTC
NA,TRBJ2-3,12,TRBV27,once,CASRKGTDTQYF,TGTGCCAGCAGGAAGGGCACAGATACGCAGTATTTT
NA,TRBJ2-2,13,TRBV5-4,once,CASSRVNTGELFF,TGTGCCAGCAGCCGCGTGAACACCGGGGAGCTGTTTTTT
NA,TRBJ1-1,12,TRBV6-5,NA,CASSQGRFEAFF,TGTGCCAGCAGCCAAGGGCGGTTTGAAGCTTTCTTT
NA,TRBJ1-2,14,TRBV28,NA,CASRPGSLFYGYTF,TGTGCCAGCAGGCCGGGATCACTCTTCTATGGCTACACCTTC
TRBD2,TRBJ2-7,15,TRBV20-1,NA,CSASKGSGRVHEQYF,TGCAGTGCTAGTAAGGGCAGCGGGAGGGTCCACGAGCAGTACTTC
NA,TRBJ2-7,14,TRBV5-1,few,CASSLGGASDEQYF,TGCGCCAGCAGCCTGGGTGGGGCGAGCGACGAGCAGTACTTC
NA,TRBJ1-2,14,TRBV9,NA,CASSVEGENYGYTF,TGTGCCAGCAGCGTAGAGGGGGAGAACTATGGCTACACCTTC
NA,TRBJ2-5,13,TRBV5-1,NA,CASSLGGQETQYF,TGCGCCAGCAGCTTGGGGGGGCAAGAGACCCAGTACTTC
NA,TRBJ1-5,15,TRBV19,NA,CASSIFGNSNQPQHF,TGTGCCAGTAGTATCTTCGGTAATAGCAATCAGCCCCAGCATTTT
NA,TRBJ2-2,14,TRBV30,NA,CAWKWAGTTGELFF,TGTGCCTGGAAGTGGGCGGGTACTACCGGGGAGCTGTTTTTT
TRBD1,TRBJ1-2,14,TRBV6-5,NA,CASSPGQGISGYTF,TGTGCCAGCAGCCCCGGACAGGGTATCTCTGGCTACACCTTC
NA,TRBJ1-1,13,TRBV19,NA,CASSKQQNTEAFF,TGTGCCAGTAGTAAACAGCAGAACACTGAAGCTTTCTTT
NA,TRBJ2-2,13,TRBV18,NA,CASSPLSPGELFF,TGTGCCAGCTCACCACTCTCGCCCGGGGAGCTGTTTTTT
NA,TRBJ2-2,15,TRBV13,NA,CASSLGARNTGELFF,TGTGCCAGCAGCTTGGGGGCGCGGAACACCGGGGAGCTGTTTTTT
TRBD1,TRBJ1-2,14,TRBV5-6,NA,CASSPTGERYGYTF,TGTGCCAGCAGCCCTACAGGGGAACGTTATGGCTACACCTTC